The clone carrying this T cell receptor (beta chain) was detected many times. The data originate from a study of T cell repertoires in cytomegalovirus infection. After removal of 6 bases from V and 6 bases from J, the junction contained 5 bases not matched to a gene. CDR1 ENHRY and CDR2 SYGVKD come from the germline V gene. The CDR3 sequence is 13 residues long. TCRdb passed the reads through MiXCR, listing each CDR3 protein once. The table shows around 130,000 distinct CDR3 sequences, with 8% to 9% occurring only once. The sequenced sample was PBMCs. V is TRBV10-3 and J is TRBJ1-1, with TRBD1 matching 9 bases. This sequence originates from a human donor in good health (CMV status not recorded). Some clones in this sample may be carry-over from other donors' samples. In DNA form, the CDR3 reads TGTGCCATCAGGGACAGGGGCCACCCTGAAGCTTTCTTT. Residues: CAIRDRGHPEAFF.